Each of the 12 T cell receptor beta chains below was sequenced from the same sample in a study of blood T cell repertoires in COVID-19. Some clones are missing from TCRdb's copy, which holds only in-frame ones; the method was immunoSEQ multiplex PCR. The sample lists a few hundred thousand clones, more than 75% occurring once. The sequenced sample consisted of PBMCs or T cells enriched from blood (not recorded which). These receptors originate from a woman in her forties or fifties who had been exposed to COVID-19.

The DNA of the CDR3 is TGCGCCAGCAGTGAGTCGGCATCCAATCAGCCCCAGCATTTT. This codes for CASSESASNQPQHF. V and J are TRBV10-2 and TRBJ1-5; D unresolved. The CDR3 is 14 residues long. Germline CDR1 and CDR2: WSHSY and SAAADI. The V gene lost 0 bases and the J gene lost 3 bases, with 6 bases spanning the gap.

CDR3 residues: CASSISRDFSPLHF. CDR3 DNA sequence: TGTGCCAGTAGTATAAGCCGTGACTTCTCACCCCTCCACTTT. The chain employs TRBV19 and TRBJ1-6; D not resolved. Germline CDR1 is LNHDA and CDR2 is SQIVND (reference sequence). The CDR3 is made up of 14 amino acids. Trimming left V 2 bases short and J 10 bases short, with 12 bases between. The entire variable domain, with the rest obtained from reference TRBV19 and TRBJ1-6, is as follows: DGGITQSPKYLFRKEGQNVTLSCEQNLNHDAMYWYRQDPGQGLRLIYYSQIVNDFQKGDIAEGYSVSREKKESFPLTVTSAQKNPTAFYLCASSISRDFSPLHFGNGTRLTVT.

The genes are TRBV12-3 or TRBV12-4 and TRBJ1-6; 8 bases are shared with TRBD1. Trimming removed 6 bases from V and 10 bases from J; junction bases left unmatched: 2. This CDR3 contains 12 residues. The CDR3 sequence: CASRTGGSPLHF. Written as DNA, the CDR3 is TGTGCCAGCAGAACAGGGGGGTCACCCCTCCACTTT.

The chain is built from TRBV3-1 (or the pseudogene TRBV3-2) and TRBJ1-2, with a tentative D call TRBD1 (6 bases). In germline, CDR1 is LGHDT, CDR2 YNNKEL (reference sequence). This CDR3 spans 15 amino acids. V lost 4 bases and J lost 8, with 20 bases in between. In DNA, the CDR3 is TGTGCCAGCAGCCTTAGAAACGGGGGGGCTAGGGGCTACACCTTC. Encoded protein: CASSLRNGGARGYTF.

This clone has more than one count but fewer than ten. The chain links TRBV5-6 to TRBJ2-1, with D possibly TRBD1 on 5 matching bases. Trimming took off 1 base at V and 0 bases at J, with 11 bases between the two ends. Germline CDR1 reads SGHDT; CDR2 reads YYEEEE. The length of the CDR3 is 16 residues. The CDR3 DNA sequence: TGTGCCAGCAGCTTGATAGGGGCCCCCTCCTACAATGAGCAGTTCTTC. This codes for CASSLIGAPSYNEQFF. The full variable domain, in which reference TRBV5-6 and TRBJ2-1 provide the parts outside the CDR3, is DAGVTQSPTHLIKTRGQQVTLRCSPKSGHDTVSWYQQALGQGPQFIFQYYEEEERQRGNFPDRFSGHQFPNYSSELNVNALLLGDSALYLCASSLIGAPSYNEQFFGPGTRLTVL.

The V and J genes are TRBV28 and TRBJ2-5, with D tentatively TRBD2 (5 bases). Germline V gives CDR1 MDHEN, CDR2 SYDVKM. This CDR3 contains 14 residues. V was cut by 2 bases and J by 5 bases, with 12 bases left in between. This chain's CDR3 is CASSLKGSGETQYF. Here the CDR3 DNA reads TGTGCCAGCAGTTTAAAAGGATCGGGGGAGACCCAGTACTTC. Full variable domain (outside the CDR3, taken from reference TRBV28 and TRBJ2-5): DVKVTQSSRYLVKRTGEKVFLECVQDMDHENMFWYRQDPGLGLRLIYFSYDVKMKEKGDIPEGYSVSREKKERFSLILESASTNQTSMYLCASSLKGSGETQYFGPGTRLLVL.

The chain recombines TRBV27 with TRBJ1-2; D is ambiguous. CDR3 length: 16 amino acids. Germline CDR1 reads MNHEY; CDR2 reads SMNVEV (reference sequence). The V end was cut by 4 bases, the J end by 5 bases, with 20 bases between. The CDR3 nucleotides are TGTGCCAGCAGTTCAGGCCCCGGGAAACTATGGTATGGCTACACCTTC. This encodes CASSSGPGKLWYGYTF.

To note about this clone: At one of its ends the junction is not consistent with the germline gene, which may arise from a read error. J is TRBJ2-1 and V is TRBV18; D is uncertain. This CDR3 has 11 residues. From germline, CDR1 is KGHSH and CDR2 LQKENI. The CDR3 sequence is CASSSSNEQFF. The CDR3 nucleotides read TGTGCCAGCTCATCCTCCAATGAGCAGTTCTTC.

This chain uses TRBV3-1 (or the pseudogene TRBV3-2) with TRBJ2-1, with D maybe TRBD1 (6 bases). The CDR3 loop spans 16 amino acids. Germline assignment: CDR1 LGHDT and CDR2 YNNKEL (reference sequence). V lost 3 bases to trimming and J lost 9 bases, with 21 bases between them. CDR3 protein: CASSQTRDTLQREQFF. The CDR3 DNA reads TGTGCCAGCAGCCAGACCCGGGACACCCTCCAACGTGAGCAGTTCTTC.

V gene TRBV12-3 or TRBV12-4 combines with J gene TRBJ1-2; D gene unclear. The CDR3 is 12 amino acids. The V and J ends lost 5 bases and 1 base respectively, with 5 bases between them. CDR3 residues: CASSNSNYGYTF. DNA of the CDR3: TGTGCCAGCAGTAACAGTAACTATGGCTACACCTTC.

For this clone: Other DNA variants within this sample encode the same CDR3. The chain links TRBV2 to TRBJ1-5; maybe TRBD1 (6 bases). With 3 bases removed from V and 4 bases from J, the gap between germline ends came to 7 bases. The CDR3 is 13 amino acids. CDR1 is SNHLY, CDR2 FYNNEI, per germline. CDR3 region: CASSDRGNQPQHF. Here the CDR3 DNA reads TGTGCCAGCAGTGACAGGGGAAATCAGCCCCAGCATTTT.

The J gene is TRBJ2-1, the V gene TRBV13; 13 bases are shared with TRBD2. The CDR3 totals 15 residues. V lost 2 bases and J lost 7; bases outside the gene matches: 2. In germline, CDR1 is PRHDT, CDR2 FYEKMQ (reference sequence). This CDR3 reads CASSLRGLAGNEQFF. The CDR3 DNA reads TGTGCCAGCAGCTTAAGGGGACTAGCGGGGAATGAGCAGTTCTTC.